The rows below give T cell receptor beta chains drawn from one sample of a study of OX40 agonist ivuxolimab in advanced cancers. Produced via immunoSEQ multiplex PCR; TCRdb's table is partial and in-frame only. The table lists about 46,000 clones, around nine tenths of them singletons. The sample consisted of CD4+ or CD8+ T cells sorted from blood, taken in a trial of the OX40 agonist ivuxolimab. Receptor source: an adult with an advanced solid tumor such as melanoma, head and neck, liver or kidney cancer. Both conserved end residues are part of each CDR3.

j_call	v_call	cdr3_aa
TRBJ2-7	TRBV5-1	CASSATPMDEQYF
TRBJ1-5	TRBV30	CAWNRESNQPQHF
TRBJ1-1	TRBV5-1	CASSLAAGGQPGAFF
TRBJ2-1	TRBV5-8	CASSRPGNEQFF
TRBJ1-3	TRBV28	CASSLPSGQGTGGNTIYF
TRBJ1-1	TRBV28	CASSLTLTEEAFF
TRBJ2-7	TRBV5-1	CASSFWTGGYEQYF
TRBJ2-3	TRBV5-6	CASSSPVASTDTQYF
TRBJ1-1	TRBV7-7	CASSPSKKAFF
TRBJ2-5	TRBV28	CASSLPDRPWETQYF
TRBJ2-1	TRBV7-9	CASTSGRSYNEQFF
TRBJ2-7	TRBV27	CASSPLLTSGSENEQYF
TRBJ1-2	TRBV2	CASSESGEVLYGYTF
TRBJ2-1	TRBV9	CASSSGTGRGDEQFF
TRBJ1-2	TRBV9	CASSMSTGTAYGYTF
TRBJ1-1	TRBV14	CASSQVTGTEAFF
TRBJ1-1	TRBV7-9	CASSQFGSEAFF
TRBJ1-1	TRBV27	CASSLSGHGTEAFF
TRBJ2-1	TRBV4-2	CASSPDGSDYNEQFF
TRBJ2-7	TRBV2	CASSYDRDRPRYEQYF
TRBJ2-1	TRBV15	CATSTPGQGYNEQFF
TRBJ1-1	TRBV27	CASSAVGTNTEAFF
TRBJ1-5	TRBV28	CASTRGLSPQHF
TRBJ2-5	TRBV4-3	CASSPGRGSGTQYF
TRBJ2-7	TRBV27	CASSLFGRGYEQYF
TRBJ2-5	TRBV28	CASSFGETQYF
TRBJ2-1	TRBV27	CASSLPGGNEQFF
TRBJ2-1	TRBV6-6	CASAGEGDYNEQFF
TRBJ2-1	TRBV7-3	CASSFPGNEQFF